This T cell receptor (beta chain) was observed in a study of regulatory dendritic cells for organ transplantation. Comments on this clone: Its antigen is currently unknown.

Trimming removed 6 bases from V and 3 bases from J, with 15 bases in between. This CDR3 is 14 amino acids long. Germline V gene data show CDR1 as LNHDA and CDR2 as SQIVND (reference sequence). Sorted subsets were CFSE-labeled and cultured roughly five days with allogeneic dendritic cells. Clones were sequenced by immunoSEQ multiplex PCR, and TCRdb holds only the in-frame ones, with some missing. The top ten hold around 0.99% of the sample, which has more than 10,000 clones, more than 70% seen once. The origin of this receptor is a human donor in good health. V and J are TRBV19 and TRBJ2-7, with D possibly TRBD1 on 6 matching bases. Source material: naive CD8+ T cells from blood cultured with regulatory dendritic cells. The subset is: CD45RA+ naive T cells. The CDR3 reads CASSSRDTLYEQYF. CDR3 nucleotides: TGTGCCAGTAGCAGCCGGGACACCCTCTACGAGCAGTACTTC.